This passage covers 7 T cell receptor beta chains from one sample sequenced in a study of T cell responses to AZD1222 COVID-19 vaccine. Generated by immunoSEQ multiplex PCR, the TCRdb table keeps only in-frame clones and is missing some. The sample holds 130,000 or so clones, around 87% seen once. This specimen was peripheral blood, taken 28 days after the second AZD1222 dose. These receptors were taken from an adult who received the AZD1222 COVID-19 vaccine.

By share of the sample, this clone is medium-sized (0.01 to 0.1%). The genes are TRBV10-2 and TRBJ1-6, with D possibly TRBD1 on 6 matching bases. The germline CDR1 and CDR2 sequences are WSHSY and SAAADI. This CDR3 has 19 amino acids. Trimming shortened V by 4 bases and J by 7 bases, and 26 bases separated the two germline ends. The CDR3 coding sequence is TGCGCCAGCAGTGCAAATATCAACCGGGGGGGAAGGGGGAATTCACCCCTCCACTTT. This translates into CASSANINRGGRGNSPLHF.

This chain joins TRBV9 and TRBJ1-1; D call uncertain. CDR1 is SGDLS and CDR2 is YYNGEE in the germline V gene. V lost 4 bases to trimming and J lost 0 bases, with 10 bases between them. The CDR3 loop spans 14 amino acids. In DNA, the CDR3 is TGTGCCAGCAGCAAACAGAGCATGAACACTGAAGCTTTCTTT. Translating gives CASSKQSMNTEAFF.

This clone was recorded once. J is TRBJ1-3 and V is TRBV19; D remains ambiguous. The CDR3 covers 14 residues. Germline V lookup: CDR1 LNHDA, CDR2 SQIVND (reference sequence). V lost 7 bases and J 6 bases, leaving 16 bases between the germline ends. CDR3 nucleotides: TGTGCCAGTACGATAGCGGAGAAACTAAACACCATATATTTT. This sequence encodes CASTIAEKLNTIYF.

This rearrangement joins TRBV19 to TRBJ1-5; 11 bases line up with TRBD1. Unmatched junction bases numbered 7, after V lost 9 bases and J lost 3 bases. CDR3 length: 15 amino acids. Per germline, CDR1 LNHDA and CDR2 SQIVND (reference sequence). The CDR3 protein is CASKDRGPSNQPQHF. The CDR3 DNA is TGTGCCAGCAAGGACAGGGGGCCTTCCAATCAGCCCCAGCATTTT. Full variable domain (rest looked up from reference TRBV19 and TRBJ1-5): DGGITQSPKYLFRKEGQNVTLSCEQNLNHDAMYWYRQDPGQGLRLIYYSQIVNDFQKGDIAEGYSVSREKKESFPLTVTSAQKNPTAFYLCASKDRGPSNQPQHFGDGTRLSIL.

The chain is built from TRBV9 and TRBJ1-2, with D uncertain. Trimming pared 3 bases from V and 1 base from J, leaving 13 bases between. Germline loops: CDR1 SGDLS, CDR2 YYNGEE. The CDR3 runs to 15 residues. The CDR3 region has the DNA TGTGCCAGCAGCGGGGAGGGAAGAGGTAACTATGGCTACACCTTC. Translating it yields CASSGEGRGNYGYTF.

This clone was detected once. This rearrangement joins TRBV20-1 to TRBJ2-1; D remains unclear. Germline CDR1 is DFQATT and CDR2 is SNEGSKA (reference sequence). The CDR3 spans 11 residues. The germline V and J ends were trimmed by 3 bases and 7 bases, with 7 bases remaining between them. The CDR3: CSASSANEQFF. The DNA for the CDR3 is TGCAGTGCTAGTTCGGCTAATGAGCAGTTCTTC.

CDR3 protein: CASSQSQGYGYTF. The CDR3, as DNA: TGTGCCAGCTCACAGTCACAGGGTTATGGCTACACCTTC. V and J are TRBV18 and TRBJ1-2; D may be TRBD1 (6 bases). The CDR3 is made up of 13 amino acids. With 4 bases removed from V and 5 bases from J, the gap between germline ends came to 11 bases. Germline CDR1 is KGHSH and CDR2 is LQKENI.